One sample yielded the 10 T cell receptor beta chains listed below, sequenced in a study of blood T cell repertoires in COVID-19. Sequencing used immunoSEQ multiplex PCR; TCRdb keeps in-frame clones, though not all of them. The sample includes some 180,000 clones, about 80% of them seen just once. Source material: PBMCs or T cells enriched from blood (not recorded which). These receptors all come from an older woman in a cohort exposed to, infected with or recovered from COVID-19 (not recorded which).

The chain couples TRBV10-3 to TRBJ1-1, with D maybe TRBD1 (6 bases). Germline lookup yields CDR1 ENHRY and CDR2 SYGVKD. V was trimmed by 11 bases and J by 2 bases, leaving 9 bases between them. The CDR3 contains 11 residues. The CDR3 DNA sequence: TGTGCCGCACAGGGTAACACTGAAGCTTTCTTT. Translating gives CAAQGNTEAFF.

The J gene is TRBJ2-1, the V gene TRBV29-1; 7 bases fit TRBD2. The germline CDR1 and CDR2 sequences are SQVTM and ANQGSEA. Germline trimming cut 4 bases from V and 4 bases from J; bases unmatched to any gene: 7. The CDR3 contains 14 residues. CDR3 sequence reads: CSVAVSGAYNEQFF. For the CDR3, the DNA is TGCAGCGTTGCTGTAAGCGGGGCTTACAATGAGCAGTTCTTC.

Regarding this clone: Germline and junction disagree at one end, which may indicate a read error. The DNA of the CDR3 is TGTGCCAGCAGCCCCGGGACTAGCGGGGGACCATTCTTC. It yields the protein CASSPGTSGGPFF. The chain uses TRBV7-2 and TRBJ2-7; TRBD2 matches at 14 bases. There are 13 residues in the CDR3. Germline V gene lookup returns CDR1 SGHTA and CDR2 FQGNSA.

This chain uses TRBV3-1 (or the pseudogene TRBV3-2) with TRBJ2-7, with a weak D call TRBD2 (6 bases). V lost 1 base, J lost 4 bases, and 8 bases lay in between. The CDR3 is 13 amino acids. Per germline, CDR1 LGHDT and CDR2 YNNKEL (reference sequence). The CDR3 DNA sequence: TGTGCCAGCAGCCAAGTCCTAGCGTACGAGCAGTACTTC. Translating it yields CASSQVLAYEQYF.

This clone was seen just once. The chain employs TRBV4-1 and TRBJ2-4, with TRBD2 identical over 9 bases. Germline V gene lookup returns CDR1 MGHRA and CDR2 YSYEKL. The length of the CDR3 is 18 residues. The junction had 10 bases not matched to a gene; V was cut back by 4 bases and J by 0 bases. CDR3 DNA sequence: TGCGCCAGCAGCCCCAGGGCGGGGGGGTCTCTAGCCAAAAACATTCAGTACTTC. Translated: CASSPRAGGSLAKNIQYF.

This clone was seen just once. The chain employs TRBV2 and TRBJ1-5; possibly TRBD1 for D (5 bases). Germline V CDR1 and CDR2: SNHLY, FYNNEI. Trimming removed 5 bases from V and 5 bases from J, with 16 bases in between. The CDR3 spans 15 residues. The CDR3 nucleotides read TGTGCCAGCAGTCAGAAGACAGCTAGGTATCAGCCCCAGCATTTT. Protein product: CASSQKTARYQPQHF. The variable domain in full, with the rest retrieved from reference TRBV2 and TRBJ1-5, is EPEVTQTPSHQVTQMGQEVILRCVPISNHLYFYWYRQILGQKVEFLVSFYNNEISEKSEIFDDQFSVERPDGSNFTLKIRSTKLEDSAMYFCASSQKTARYQPQHFGDGTRLSIL.

The CDR3 sequence: CASSFGGTEAFF. DNA for the CDR3: TGTGCCAGCAGTTTCGGGGGCACTGAAGCTTTCTTT. The chain employs TRBV12-3 or TRBV12-4 and TRBJ1-1, with a tentative D call TRBD1 (5 bases). The V end lost 3 bases, the J end lost 4 bases, and 6 bases lay between the germline ends. CDR3 length: 12 residues.

The rearrangement uses TRBV24-1 and TRBJ2-5, with 7 bases matching TRBD1. J was trimmed by 0 bases and V by 9 bases; bases with no gene match: 0. This CDR3 spans 12 amino acids. Germline CDR1 reads KGHDR; CDR2 reads SFDVKD. The CDR3: CATGQDQETQYF. The CDR3 bases are TGTGCCACCGGACAGGACCAAGAGACCCAGTACTTC.

The CDR3 sequence is CAWKGKESHNSPLHF. DNA of the CDR3: TGTGCCTGGAAGGGGAAGGAATCCCATAATTCACCCCTCCACTTT. The chain couples TRBV30 to TRBJ1-6; a weak D match, TRBD1 (5 bases). CDR3 size: 15 residues. V was trimmed by 4 bases and J by 5 bases, leaving 15 bases between them. CDR1 GTSNPN and CDR2 SVGIG come from the germline V gene (reference sequence).

This sequence joins TRBV7-2 and TRBJ2-3; 7 nucleotides line up with TRBD1. CDR3 length equals 14 residues. CDR1 and CDR2 from the germline V gene are SGHTA and FQGNSA. With 2 bases clipped from V and 4 bases from J, the junction kept 3 bases outside the gene matches. In DNA form, the CDR3 reads TGTGCCAGCAGCTTATATACAGGGGCAGATACGCAGTATTTT. This codes for CASSLYTGADTQYF.